This T cell receptor (beta chain) was identified during a study of cytomegalovirus exposure and HLA in healthy donors. Study-level findings and limits: Many donors shared some public TCRs, even though most TCR sequences were rare.

With V trimmed by 2 bases and J by 6 bases, 3 bases remained unmatched. The germline gives CDR1 SGHRS, CDR2 YFSETQ. The CDR3 totals 13 residues. Of note for this clone: Its matching antigen is unknown.

PCR was performed using 60 Vbeta and 13 Jbeta primers. Original methodology: In a later analysis, of around 80 million unique beta chains, roughly 9.9 million appeared in at least two donors. Method: immunoSEQ multiplex PCR; TCRdb's copy keeps in-frame clones and lacks some. V and J calls and clone size follow that table, whereas D and trimming were derived from the DNA. The data hold approximately 160,000 clones, with around 85% observed a single time. The chain uses TRBV5-1 and TRBJ1-2; 8 nucleotides match TRBD1. This TCR was sampled from a man aged 50 to 60 in good health and CMV-seropositive. The material sequenced was PBMCs. CDR3 sequence: CASSFPGGNGYTF. CDR3 sequence (DNA): TGCGCCAGCAGCTTTCCAGGGGGCAATGGCTACACCTTC.